This entry features one T cell receptor (beta chain) sequence. The antigen is undetermined. The data belong to a study of blood T cells in healthy people across ages. Study-level points and caveats: While age rose, TCR beta diversity per million T cells dropped in a roughly linear way.

A sample-barcoded 5' primer and a J-beta primer mix were used in a second PCR of about 7 to 12 cycles. TCRdb analysed the 5' RACE reads with MiXCR anew, one entry per CDR3 protein. In the table there are 1.5 million or so distinct CDR3 sequences, roughly 40% of which are singletons. Isolation per sample recovered at least 7 million PBMCs. The CDR3 extends over 16 amino acids. In germline, CDR1 is MNHEY, CDR2 SMNVEV (reference sequence). The ends lost 8 bases at V and 1 base at J; junction bases unmatched: 6. The chain has TRBV27 and TRBJ2-1; 12 bases line up with TRBD2. This TCR was recovered from a woman under 30 in good health. Material for sequencing was blood. This CDR3 reads CASVPTSGRSYNEQFF. DNA for the CDR3: TGTGCCAGCGTCCCCACTAGCGGGAGGTCCTACAATGAGCAGTTCTTC.